This TCR beta chain was documented in a study of cytomegalovirus exposure and HLA in healthy donors. About the study: There were tens of millions of unique TCRs (from HLA-typed donors) in an early data release. Study-wide points: In an earlier analysis, productive rearrangement rates for most beta V segments clustered near 87% or 30%. For presence/absence analyses, sequencing depth was assumed to be roughly uniform across donors.

Primers for the PCR totalled 60 Vbeta and 13 Jbeta. Original processing notes: Later reanalysis found around 84 million unique TCR beta chains, around 11 million of them shared. This table comes from immunoSEQ multiplex PCR, and its TCRdb copy is limited to in-frame clones, with some not included. From that table come the V and J calls and clone size; the DNA was used to work out D and trimming. The repertoire holds 150,000 or so clones, more than 75% seen once, with 2% to 2.5% in the top ten. A remark on this clone: The target antigen is unknown.

Sequencing was carried out using PBMCs. This clonotype was obtained from a man in his forties or fifties in good health and CMV-seronegative.

The CDR3 region has the DNA TGTGCCACCAGCAGCGCAAGATACCGACTAGCGGGGGGGCTAGATACGCAGTATTTT. Amino acid sequence: CATSSARYRLAGGLDTQYF. The chain combines TRBV15 with TRBJ2-3; 14 nucleotides line up with TRBD2. This CDR3 has 19 residues. CDR1 and CDR2 from the germline V gene are LNHNV and YYDKDF (reference sequence). V was clipped by 3 bases and J by 5 bases; unmatched bases: 13.